The sequence of this T cell receptor beta chain was determined in a study of regulatory and conventional T cells in breast cancer (dated by TCRdb to the mid-2010s). This clonotype is characterized as medium-sized (0.01 to 0.1%). No antigen is known for it. Nothing much larger sits one base from this clone, and base qualities are not available. Taken from cysteine to phenylalanine, the CDR3 has 14 residues. Only the CDR3 portion is preserved as DNA: 42 bases, with reading frame beginning at the first base. V is reduced by 0 bases and J by 5 bases, leaving a spacing of 9 bases between them. Via the germline V gene (reference sequence), CDR1 is LGHDT and CDR2 YNNKEL. The library relied on PCR. TCRdb lists the instrument as Illumina MiSeq. TCRdb reprocessing: public reads trimmed at Q25 with fastp, clones called with MiXCR, in-frame beta chains kept. Each entry merges the rows of one CDR3 protein and shows their most common DNA and genes. This sample gives roughly 16,000 distinct CDR3 sequences in total; about 31% of them show up just once. Approximately 1.5% of the sample is in the top ten clones.

Sample: conventional T cells from blood. The TCR comes from a female donor in good health. The sequence links TRBV3-1 to TRBJ2-3; matching of 7 bases hints at TRBD2 as the D gene. For the CDR3, the sequence is CASSQERGGDTQYF. The nucleotide sequence reads TGTGCCAGCAGCCAAGAAAGGGGGGGAGATACGCAGTATTTT.